These 15 T cell receptor beta chains were sequenced from one sample in a study of blood T cell repertoires in COVID-19. Assay: immunoSEQ multiplex PCR; the TCRdb copy retains only in-frame clones and omits some. Here the sample spans 200,000 to 300,000 clones, about 85% being singletons. The sequenced sample was peripheral blood. The origin of the receptors is a man aged 18 to 30 with active or convalescent COVID-19.

This clone was counted a single time. The chain links TRBV9 to TRBJ2-7; D perhaps matches TRBD2 (5 bases). The CDR3 is made up of 13 amino acids. Germline values: CDR1 SGDLS, CDR2 YYNGEE. The ends were cut back, 0 bases at V and 6 bases at J, with 10 bases in the middle. CDR3 sequence reads: CASSVGRSGEQYF. CDR3 in DNA: TGTGCCAGCAGCGTAGGGAGGAGCGGCGAGCAGTACTTC.

This chain links TRBV7-2 with TRBJ2-1; 8 bases are a match to TRBD2. This CDR3 contains 16 residues. Germline CDR1 is SGHTA and CDR2 is FQGNSA. Germline trimming cut 5 bases from V and 5 bases from J; bases unmatched to any gene: 11. This CDR3 is CASSRTSGGQHNEQFF. The CDR3 DNA follows: TGTGCCAGCAGCCGGACAAGCGGGGGTCAACACAATGAGCAGTTCTTC.

This chain uses TRBV27 with TRBJ1-3; TRBD1 matches 9 bases. Trimming removed 5 bases from V and 1 base from J; junction bases left unmatched: 6. Germline-derived CDR1 and CDR2 are MNHEY and SMNVEV (reference sequence). CDR3 length: 16 residues. The CDR3 region is CASSPRTGESGNTIYF. In DNA, the CDR3 is TGTGCCAGCAGTCCTCGGACAGGGGAGTCTGGAAACACCATATATTTT.

J is TRBJ1-2 and V is TRBV7-8; D not resolved. The V end was cut by 5 bases, the J end by 7 bases, with 23 bases between. Germline V gene lookup returns CDR1 SGHVS and CDR2 FQNEAQ. This CDR3 spans 16 amino acids. CDR3 sequence (DNA): TGTGCCAGCAGCCCTCCCTTGTGGCAATCCACGGGTGGCTACACCTTC. It codes for CASSPPLWQSTGGYTF.

The table lists this clone with a count of one. The chain has TRBV30 and TRBJ2-1; 11 bases match TRBD1. The V gene's germline CDR1 is GTSNPN and CDR2 SVGIG (reference sequence). This CDR3 is 15 amino acids long. V lost 3 bases to trimming and J lost 8 bases; unmatched junction nucleotides: 9. This CDR3 reads CAWSVDRTGGDEQFF. In DNA, the CDR3 is TGTGCCTGGAGCGTTGACCGGACAGGGGGCGATGAGCAGTTCTTC.

This clone was counted only a few times. This chain uses TRBV21-1 with TRBJ2-7; the table's D call TRBD2 went unverified against the DNA. TRBV21-1 is given as a pseudogene. This CDR3 comprises 13 residues. The CDR3 DNA follows: TGTGCCAGCAGCATTCGGGAGCGGGAGTCGCAGTACTTC. This translates into CASSIRERESQYF.

V usage is TRBV9 and J usage is TRBJ2-1, with 7 bases identical to TRBD2. The ends lost 0 bases at V and 12 bases at J; junction bases unmatched: 9. The germline CDR1 and CDR2 sequences are SGDLS and YYNGEE. The CDR3 consists of 14 residues. Written as DNA, the CDR3 is TGTGCCAGCAGCGTAGCGGGGCGAGGGGAGGGGCAGTTCTTC. Translating gives CASSVAGRGEGQFF. The full variable domain, rest sourced from reference TRBV9 and TRBJ2-1, is DSGVTQTPKHLITATGQRVTLRCSPRSGDLSVYWYQQSLDQGLQFLIQYYNGEERAKGNILERFSAQQFPDLHSELNLSSLELGDSALYFCASSVAGRGEGQFFGPGTRLTVL.

The chain couples TRBV7-2 to TRBJ1-5, with unresolved D. There are 14 residues in the CDR3. Trimming took 1 base from V and 9 from J, leaving 13 bases between them. CDR1 SGHTA and CDR2 FQGNSA come from the germline V gene. This chain's CDR3 is CASSLGADVLPQHF. The CDR3 nucleotides are TGTGCCAGCAGCTTAGGGGCCGACGTTCTGCCCCAGCATTTT.

This clone was detected only a few times. V and J are TRBV7-3 and TRBJ1-1; D call uncertain. The V end lost 5 bases, the J end lost 8 bases, and 12 bases lay between the germline ends. Germline CDR1 SGHTA, CDR2 FQGTGA. This CDR3 contains 12 residues. CDR3 nucleotides: TGTGCCAGCAGCGCCTCACACCGAGAAGCTTTCTTT. Protein sequence: CASSASHREAFF. Full variable domain (remainder filled in from reference TRBV7-3 and TRBJ1-1): GAGVSQTPSNKVTEKGKYVELRCDPISGHTALYWYRQSLGQGPEFLIYFQGTGAADDSGLPNDRFFAVRPEGSVSTLKIQRTERGDSAVYLCASSASHREAFFGQGTRLTVV.

This sequence joins TRBV7-3 and TRBJ1-5; D gene uncertain. Germline loops: CDR1 SGHTA, CDR2 FQGTGA. This CDR3 is built from 13 residues. V dropped 5 bases and J dropped 10 bases, with 15 bases sitting between them. CDR3 coding DNA: TGTGCCAGCAGCCCCTCAAGGCAGGAACCCCAGCATTTT. Its protein is CASSPSRQEPQHF.

V is TRBV29-1 and J is TRBJ2-3, with 8 bases aligning to TRBD2. Per the germline V gene, CDR1 is SQVTM and CDR2 is ANQGSEA. V was clipped by 1 base and J by 2 bases; unmatched bases: 11. This CDR3 has 17 amino acids. The CDR3 protein is CSVEGRRLAGSTDTQYF. The CDR3 DNA follows: TGCAGCGTTGAAGGTCGTCGGCTAGCGGGCTCCACAGATACGCAGTATTTT.

This rearrangement joins TRBV19 to TRBJ1-1; D is possibly TRBD1 (6 bases). Trimming removed 3 bases at V and 2 bases at J, with 10 bases between. Germline V gene data show CDR1 as LNHDA and CDR2 as SQIVND (reference sequence). The CDR3 is 14 residues long. The CDR3 is CASSIEQGNTEAFF. The CDR3 nucleotides read TGTGCCAGTAGTATCGAACAGGGAAACACTGAAGCTTTCTTT.

This clone was seen only once. The same CDR3 can be traced to other DNA sequences in this sample. This chain connects TRBV19 to TRBJ2-3; D is undetermined. The germline V gene has CDR1 LNHDA and CDR2 SQIVND (reference sequence). The CDR3 is 13 amino acids. The germline V and J ends were trimmed by 1 base and 5 bases, with 7 bases remaining between them. The CDR3 nucleotides are TGTGCCAGTAGTATAGTGACGGGAGATACGCAGTATTTT. Translation gives CASSIVTGDTQYF.

The chain recombines TRBV9 with TRBJ1-1, with D possibly TRBD1 on 6 matching bases. Trimming took off 0 bases at V and 7 bases at J, with 10 bases between the two ends. This CDR3 has 13 residues. Per the germline V gene, CDR1 is SGDLS and CDR2 is YYNGEE. The DNA for the CDR3 is TGTGCCAGCAGCGTAGGAGGGGGAAGTGAAGCTTTCTTT. Its protein product is CASSVGGGSEAFF.

This clone was detected once. V and J are TRBV6-5 and TRBJ2-3, with TRBD2 matching 9 bases. V dropped 10 bases and J dropped 0; count of bases not matched to a gene: 5. The CDR3 spans 14 residues. Germline CDR1 and CDR2: MNHEY and SVGAGI. CDR3 sequence (DNA): TGTGCCACCCGACTAGCGGATAGCACAGATACGCAGTATTTT. This encodes CATRLADSTDTQYF.